Listed below are T cell receptor beta chains from one sample, sequenced in a study of T cells after yellow fever vaccination. MiXCR, applied by TCRdb to the 5' RACE reads, yields one record per CDR3 protein. Seen here are approximately 580,000 distinct CDR3 sequences, about 15% observed once, and the top ten hold around a sixth. Sequences were derived from PBMCs, sampled more than 4 days after the first yellow fever vaccination. The receptors here all came from a man younger than 35 who received the YFV17D yellow fever vaccine. Each CDR3 is given without its conserved first and last residue. Rows give clone size only sometimes, using once, few, many, or a class for an expanded clone.

TRBV7-3	TRBJ2-3	-	ASSLLGARTDTQY
TRBV4-2	TRBJ2-7	-	ASSRQTSVVSYEQY
TRBV5-1	TRBJ2-3	-	ASSLERGTDTQY
TRBV2	TRBJ2-7	few	ASRGTRDGFQEQY
TRBV5-1	TRBJ2-1	-	ASSLDGDSSYNEQF
TRBV12-3/TRBV12-4	TRBJ1-1	-	ASSPLGQANTEAF
TRBV5-4	TRBJ2-1	-	ASSFPSGSYNEQF
TRBV6-2/TRBV6-3	TRBJ2-1	few	ASSYGWKGQF
TRBV5-1	TRBJ1-1	-	ASSSRTDTEAF
TRBV4-3	TRBJ2-7	-	ASSQDTRLAGAYEQY
TRBV5-1	TRBJ1-1	-	ASSLAPGTPEAF
TRBV15	TRBJ2-6	few	ATSRARGGFVSGANVLT
TRBV5-4	TRBJ2-5	-	ASSWRAGVTQETQY
TRBV7-2	TRBJ2-5	few	ASSLAPSLETQY
TRBV7-8	TRBJ1-6	-	ASSPRQGSSPLH
TRBV7-2	TRBJ1-6	-	ASSSQGQGYNSPLH
TRBV9	TRBJ1-3	few	ASSVGPGTGNTIY
TRBV5-1	TRBJ2-3	many	ASSFTGTDTQY
TRBV10-3	TRBJ1-5	-	AMREGLNQPQH
TRBV20-1	TRBJ2-7	-	SAKRRPYEQY